The table lists the clone carrying this T cell receptor (beta chain) with a count of one. This entry is derived from a study of T cell changes during pregnancy in multiple sclerosis. Produced via immunoSEQ multiplex PCR; TCRdb's table is partial and in-frame only. The sample has more than 45,000 clones; 93% are singletons. The J segment lost 3 bases and the V segment lost 4 bases, leaving 4 bases of the junction unmatched. This CDR3 spans 14 amino acids. CDR1 and CDR2 (germline): SEHNR, FQNEAQ (reference sequence). The rearrangement joins TRBV7-9 to TRBJ2-5, with 8 bases aligning to TRBD2. The receptor was isolated from a female donor with multiple sclerosis, enrolled in a pregnancy study. The sample consisted of CD8+ T cells from peripheral blood mononuclear cells, taken in the second trimester of pregnancy. CDR3 nucleotides: TGTGCCAGCAGCTCCTTGCGGGGGGAAGAGACCCAGTACTTC. Translation: CASSSLRGEETQYF.